This record covers a single T cell receptor beta chain. This sample is part of a study of T-cell memory formation after mild COVID-19. From the 5' RACE reads, TCRdb called clonotypes with MiXCR, one entry per CDR3 protein. The sample has roughly 140,000 distinct CDR3 sequences; more than 13% are singletons. V gave up 1 base and J gave up 9 bases, with 28 bases separating them. The CDR3 runs 19 residues. Germline V CDR1 and CDR2: LNHDA, SQIVND (reference sequence). The sample was PBMCs or a T cell subset sorted from them (not recorded which). The source is an adult woman who had mild COVID-19 (a few samples of this study predate the infection). Cell type and time point are not known. The chain uses TRBV19 and TRBJ2-1; maybe TRBD2 (6 bases). CDR3: CASSIVPLTFWTTVSEQFF. The DNA of the CDR3 is TGTGCCAGTAGTATAGTCCCTCTCACCTTTTGGACTACTGTGTCTGAGCAGTTCTTC.